The T cell receptor (beta chain) under discussion was sequenced for a study of siplizumab effects on memory and regulatory T cells. The ends lost 6 bases at V and 2 bases at J; junction bases unmatched: 32. CDR1 and CDR2 (germline): MNHEY, SMNVEV (reference sequence). The CDR3 covers 23 residues. Details on this clone: The antigen is unknown.

Study-wide points: Fewer alloreactive sequences mapped to unstimulated CD4+ memory cells under siplizumab. Researchers could map only a minor fraction of alloreactive clones to unstimulated subsets. Memory T cells appeared less diverse than naive cells, which seemed to contribute substantially to alloresponse.

Roughly 10^5 TCR templates per sample were sequenced. Method: immunoSEQ multiplex PCR; TCRdb's copy keeps in-frame clones and lacks some. The data contain about 50,000 clones, about 93% of them singletons. The chain couples TRBV27 to TRBJ2-7, with TRBD2 identical over 9 bases. This sequence was found in a human donor in good health. The sample was CD8+ T cells sorted from blood. The CDR3 sequence is CASRPATGVIAGVYHLGTYEQYF. DNA of the CDR3: TGTGCCAGCAGACCGGCTACAGGGGTAATAGCGGGGGTCTACCATTTGGGGACCTACGAGCAGTACTTC.